The next 7 T cell receptor beta chains were all read from a single sample in a study of cytomegalovirus exposure and HLA in healthy donors. Primers included in the PCR were 60 Vbeta and 13 Jbeta primers. Assay used: immunoSEQ multiplex PCR; TCRdb lists only in-frame clones, some missing. The table lists about 190,000 clones, about 80% of them singletons. The sample comprised PBMCs. These receptors were obtained from a woman aged 40 to 50 in good health and CMV-seronegative.

The chain couples TRBV6-5 to TRBJ2-1; 8 bases agree with TRBD2. Germline V gene data show CDR1 as MNHEY and CDR2 as SVGAGI. V was pared by 4 bases and J by 2 bases, with 7 bases of the junction left unmatched. This CDR3 has 16 residues. CDR3 amino acids: CASSSLSGSPYNEQFF. CDR3 nucleotides: TGTGCCAGCAGTTCCCTAAGCGGGAGCCCCTACAATGAGCAGTTCTTC.

The V gene is TRBV25-1, the J gene TRBJ2-6; tentative D call: TRBD1 (6 bases). CDR1 MGHDK and CDR2 SYGVNS come from the germline V gene. This CDR3 region has 18 residues. Trimming stripped 1 base from V and 0 bases from J, with 13 bases between. CDR3 nucleotide sequence: TGTGCCAGCAGTGAATTGGCCAGGGGACCCTCTGGGGCCAACGTCCTGACTTTC. Translating it yields CASSELARGPSGANVLTF.

The chain combines TRBV5-1 with TRBJ2-5; maybe TRBD1 (5 bases). The V end was cut by 0 bases, the J end by 1 base, with 13 bases between. The CDR3 has 16 amino acids. Germline lookup yields CDR1 SGHRS and CDR2 YFSETQ. The CDR3 sequence is CASSLGQGPSQETQYF. The CDR3 coding sequence is TGCGCCAGCAGCTTGGGGCAGGGCCCATCCCAAGAGACCCAGTACTTC.

This clone turned up a few times. For the CDR3, the DNA is TGTGCCAGCAGTTCTAGCGGGAGAAAGGCCTACAATGAGCAGTTCTTC. Its translation is CASSSSGRKAYNEQFF. The chain is built from TRBV6-6 and TRBJ2-1; 10 bases fit TRBD2. The CDR3 contains 16 residues. Per germline, CDR1 MNHNY and CDR2 SVGAGI (reference sequence). V shed 4 bases and J 2 bases; nucleotides not matched to a gene: 5.

The chain joins TRBV30 to TRBJ1-6; D gene unclear. Germline CDR1 GTSNPN, CDR2 SVGIG (reference sequence). Trimming took 2 bases from V and 5 from J, leaving 10 bases between them. There are 14 residues in the CDR3. The CDR3 sequence is CAWSTTVDNSPLHF. DNA for the CDR3: TGTGCCTGGAGTACAACCGTGGATAATTCACCCCTCCACTTT.

The chain employs TRBV19 and TRBJ2-2, with 14 bases aligning to TRBD2. Trimming took 4 bases from V and 3 from J; bases not matched to a gene: 1. From germline, CDR1 is LNHDA and CDR2 SQIVND (reference sequence). CDR3 length: 16 residues. The chain's CDR3 is CASSKGLAGDTGELFF. The CDR3 region has the DNA TGTGCCAGTAGTAAGGGACTAGCGGGGGACACCGGGGAGCTGTTTTTT. Filled out from reference TRBV19 and TRBJ2-2, the complete variable domain reads DGGITQSPKYLFRKEGQNVTLSCEQNLNHDAMYWYRQDPGQGLRLIYYSQIVNDFQKGDIAEGYSVSREKKESFPLTVTSAQKNPTAFYLCASSKGLAGDTGELFFGEGSRLTVL.

This chain connects TRBV19 to TRBJ1-2; D is unclear. Trimming took 0 bases from V and 5 from J, leaving 7 bases between them. CDR1 is LNHDA and CDR2 is SQIVND in the germline V gene (reference sequence). The CDR3 runs 13 residues. CDR3 amino acids: CASSIEAVYGYTF. CDR3 DNA sequence: TGTGCCAGTAGTATAGAGGCGGTTTATGGCTACACCTTC. Together with reference TRBV19 and TRBJ1-2, the CDR3 gives the full variable domain: DGGITQSPKYLFRKEGQNVTLSCEQNLNHDAMYWYRQDPGQGLRLIYYSQIVNDFQKGDIAEGYSVSREKKESFPLTVTSAQKNPTAFYLCASSIEAVYGYTFGSGTRLTVV.